These 25 T cell receptor beta chains came from one sample sequenced in a study of cytomegalovirus exposure and HLA in healthy donors. With 60 Vbeta and 13 Jbeta primers, the PCR was carried out. Assay used: immunoSEQ multiplex PCR; TCRdb lists only in-frame clones, some missing. This sample carries about 170,000 clones, roughly 80% of them seen once, and the ten largest clones take roughly 1.9%. The sequenced sample was PBMCs. The receptors come from a female donor in good health and CMV-seronegative.

J is TRBJ2-5 and V is TRBV29-1, with D possibly TRBD1 on 5 matching bases. The J call may be in error: the DNA end matches TRBJ2-7 better. Germline lookup yields CDR1 SQVTM and CDR2 ANQGSEA. The CDR3 spans 13 residues. The CDR3: CSVEVGHPYEQYF. The DNA of the CDR3 is TGCAGCGTTGAAGTAGGACACCCCTACGAGCAGTACTTC.

The rearrangement joins TRBV5-1 to TRBJ1-1; the D gene is possibly TRBD1 (5 bases). The CDR3 is made up of 13 amino acids. The V end lost 8 bases, the J end lost 6 bases, and 17 bases lay between the germline ends. The germline V gene encodes CDR1 SGHRS and CDR2 YFSETQ. The CDR3 here is CASRAGDSAEAFF. The DNA of the CDR3 is TGCGCCAGTCGGGCGGGGGATTCGGCTGAAGCTTTCTTT.

CDR3 bases: TGTGCCAGCAGCTTCCGGGACAGGGAAGGTTACGAGCAGTACTTC. It yields the protein CASSFRDREGYEQYF. The chain couples TRBV7-6 to TRBJ2-7; 9 bases are shared with TRBD1. V shed 3 bases and J 4 bases; nucleotides not matched to a gene: 7. CDR3 size: 15 residues. The germline V gene encodes CDR1 SGHVS and CDR2 FNYEAQ.

The count of this clone is one. V usage is TRBV5-1 and J usage is TRBJ1-2; 7 positions agree with TRBD1. The J segment lost 6 bases and the V segment lost 2 bases, leaving 7 bases of the junction unmatched. This CDR3 spans 14 amino acids. The V gene's germline CDR1 is SGHRS and CDR2 YFSETQ. The CDR3 sequence is CASSLNRGHDGYTF. The CDR3 nucleotides read TGCGCCAGCAGCTTAAACAGGGGACATGATGGCTACACCTTC.

This rearrangement joins TRBV5-6 to TRBJ2-3; 15 bases are a match to TRBD2. V lost 5 bases and J lost 1; bases outside the gene matches: 8. CDR3 length equals 18 residues. Germline V gene sequence: CDR1 SGHDT, CDR2 YYEEEE. The DNA of the CDR3 is TGTGCCAGCAGTGACCCGGGACTAGCGGGGGGCCGCACAGATACGCAGTATTTT. Translation: CASSDPGLAGGRTDTQYF.

This chain joins TRBV10-3 and TRBJ2-5; 7 bases map to TRBD1. Germline V gives CDR1 ENHRY, CDR2 SYGVKD. The J segment lost 2 bases and the V segment lost 5 bases, leaving 8 bases of the junction unmatched. The CDR3 spans 15 residues. CDR3 coding DNA: TGTGCCATCAGTCGACAGGGAGAGGGGCAAGAGACCCAGTACTTC. Its translation is CAISRQGEGQETQYF.

The genes are TRBV10-3 and TRBJ1-1; D may be TRBD1 (6 bases). There are 13 residues in the CDR3. Germline V gene data show CDR1 as ENHRY and CDR2 as SYGVKD. Trimming pared 0 bases from V and 4 bases from J, leaving 6 bases between. As DNA, the CDR3 is TGTGCCATCAGTGAGTCAGGGGGCACTGAAGCTTTCTTT. It is translated as CAISESGGTEAFF.

The chain uses TRBV19 and TRBJ2-3, with no clear D. Germline V gene sequence: CDR1 LNHDA, CDR2 SQIVND (reference sequence). The CDR3 sequence is 13 residues long. V lost 5 bases and J 1 base, leaving 7 bases between the germline ends. The CDR3 protein is CASSLQGTDTQYF. The CDR3 DNA sequence: TGTGCCAGTAGTTTACAAGGCACAGATACGCAGTATTTT.

The chain's CDR3 is CASTYRGYGYTF. CDR3 nucleotides: TGTGCCAGCACCTACAGGGGCTATGGCTACACCTTC. The rearrangement links TRBV6-5 to TRBJ1-2, with 7 bases aligning to TRBD1. CDR1 MNHEY and CDR2 SVGAGI come from the germline V gene. The CDR3 loop spans 12 amino acids. The V gene end was trimmed by 7 bases and the J gene end by 4 bases; junction bases not matched to a gene: 3.

This clone was detected only a few times. The chain employs TRBV5-1 and TRBJ2-7, with TRBD1 identical over 10 bases. V lost 4 bases to trimming and J lost 2 bases; unmatched junction nucleotides: 6. Germline loops: CDR1 SGHRS, CDR2 YFSETQ. CDR3 size: 15 residues. The CDR3: CASSRRDRGPYEQYF. CDR3 nucleotides: TGCGCCAGCAGCCGCCGGGACAGGGGTCCCTACGAGCAGTACTTC.

The chain combines TRBV5-1 with TRBJ2-2; 12 positions match TRBD1. This CDR3 spans 16 amino acids. Per the germline V gene, CDR1 is SGHRS and CDR2 is YFSETQ. The trim removed 2 bases at V and 2 bases at J, leaving 1 base unmatched. The CDR3 DNA is TGCGCCAGCAGCTTTGGGACAGGGGGCAACACCGGGGAGCTGTTTTTT. Translated: CASSFGTGGNTGELFF.

The rearrangement joins TRBV2 to TRBJ1-5; no clear D. Trimming left V 3 bases short and J 0 bases short, with 6 bases between. CDR3 length equals 14 residues. The germline gives CDR1 SNHLY, CDR2 FYNNEI. CDR3 in DNA: TGTGCCAGCAGTGAGACAACTAGCAATCAGCCCCAGCATTTT. Protein: CASSETTSNQPQHF.

The chain carries TRBV5-1 and TRBJ1-1, with D tentatively TRBD1 (5 bases). The CDR3 contains 15 residues. Germline values: CDR1 SGHRS, CDR2 YFSETQ. Trimming pared 0 bases from V and 5 bases from J, leaving 14 bases between. The CDR3 is CASSLGGRQGTEAFF. The CDR3 bases are TGCGCCAGCAGCTTGGGGGGCAGGCAAGGGACTGAAGCTTTCTTT.

This clone occurred once. The chain employs TRBV5-1 and TRBJ2-5, with TRBD1 matching 8 bases. Germline CDR1 is SGHRS and CDR2 is YFSETQ. The length of the CDR3 is 13 residues. Losses at the gene ends were 6 bases for V and 4 bases for J; bases not matched to a gene: 5. The CDR3 DNA is TGCGCCAGCACTTTGACAGGGGTAGAGACCCAGTACTTC. Protein product: CASTLTGVETQYF.

The table lists this clone with a few counts. This chain connects TRBV5-1 to TRBJ1-2; D not certain. V was clipped by 0 bases and J by 8 bases, with 14 bases between them. Per the germline V gene, CDR1 is SGHRS and CDR2 is YFSETQ. The CDR3 has 14 amino acids. CDR3 bases: TGCGCCAGCAGCTTGGGTGAAAGCGTGAGGGGCTACACCTTC. Amino acids: CASSLGESVRGYTF.

There are a few counts of this clone. The chain links TRBV27 to TRBJ1-4, with 7 bases fitting TRBD1. The CDR3 is 13 amino acids. Germline CDR1 MNHEY, CDR2 SMNVEV (reference sequence). With 5 bases clipped from V and 6 bases from J, the junction kept 3 bases outside the gene matches. CDR3 sequence: CASSDRVYEKLFF. For the CDR3, the DNA is TGTGCCAGCAGTGACAGGGTATATGAAAAACTGTTTTTT.

The gene calls are TRBV30 and TRBJ1-1; TRBD1 agrees at 9 bases. The germline V gene encodes CDR1 GTSNPN and CDR2 SVGIG (reference sequence). J was trimmed by 8 bases and V by 5 bases; bases with no gene match: 9. The CDR3 is 13 amino acids. DNA of the CDR3: TGTGCCTGGGGTACAGGGGGCGTTATGGAAGCTTTCTTT. Encoded protein: CAWGTGGVMEAFF.

The chain joins TRBV4-1 to TRBJ1-2; D might be TRBD1 (5 bases). V shed 0 bases and J shed 0 bases, with 11 bases lying between them. The CDR3 has 16 residues. Germline V CDR1 and CDR2: MGHRA, YSYEKL. The CDR3 bases are TGCGCCAGCAGCCAAGATCAACCAGGGACTAACTATGGCTACACCTTC. The encoded protein is CASSQDQPGTNYGYTF.

The rearrangement joins TRBV7-3 to TRBJ2-3; TRBD2 aligns across 8 bases. This CDR3 contains 18 residues. CDR1 is SGHTA and CDR2 is FQGTGA in the germline V gene. The J segment lost 0 bases and the V segment lost 5 bases, leaving 13 bases of the junction unmatched. The CDR3 coding sequence is TGTGCCAGCAGCCCAACCGTGGTAGCGGGGCTTAGCACAGATACGCAGTATTTT. The encoded protein is CASSPTVVAGLSTDTQYF.

J is TRBJ1-1 and V is TRBV7-2, with 10 bases fitting TRBD1. This CDR3 region has 14 residues. V was clipped by 3 bases and J by 10 bases; unmatched bases: 8. Germline V gives CDR1 SGHTA, CDR2 FQGNSA. CDR3 sequence reads: CASSFHLTGGGAFF. As DNA, the CDR3 is TGTGCCAGCAGCTTCCACCTGACAGGGGGCGGAGCTTTCTTT. Variable domain in full (rest from reference TRBV7-2 and TRBJ1-1): GAGVSQSPSNKVTEKGKDVELRCDPISGHTALYWYRQSLGQGLEFLIYFQGNSAPDKSGLPSDRFSAERTGGSVSTLTIQRTQQEDSAVYLCASSFHLTGGGAFFGQGTRLTVV.

V gene TRBV11-3 combines with J gene TRBJ2-2; D possibly corresponds to TRBD2 (5 bases). CDR1 is SGHNT, CDR2 YENEEA, per germline. This CDR3 is built from 15 residues. V shed 3 bases and J shed 5 bases, with 13 bases lying between them. The CDR3 DNA is TGTGCCAGCAGCTTGAGAGAACGAGGGACCGGGGAGCTGTTTTTT. It specifies CASSLRERGTGELFF.

The chain employs TRBV27 and TRBJ1-1; no clear D. V lost 3 bases to trimming and J lost 0 bases, with 14 bases between them. Per the germline V gene, CDR1 is MNHEY and CDR2 is SMNVEV (reference sequence). The CDR3 is 16 residues long. The CDR3 coding sequence is TGTGCCAGCAGTTTCCACTCGGGAGACATGAACACTGAAGCTTTCTTT. Translated, it gives CASSFHSGDMNTEAFF.

V gene TRBV5-4 combines with J gene TRBJ1-2; TRBD1 might be the D (6 bases). CDR1 and CDR2 from the germline V gene are SGHNT and YYREEE (reference sequence). The CDR3 runs 15 residues. Trimming cost V 0 bases and J 2 bases, with 11 bases left between them. The CDR3 is CASSLGRGRNYGYTF. The CDR3 DNA is TGTGCCAGCAGCTTGGGCAGGGGACGGAACTATGGCTACACCTTC.

The V call is TRBV9, the J call TRBJ2-1; 9 nucleotides agree with TRBD1. This CDR3 region has 16 residues. V gave up 3 bases and J gave up 3 bases; unmatched junction bases: 7. CDR1 and CDR2 from the germline V gene are SGDLS and YYNGEE. CDR3 nucleotide sequence: TGTGCCAGCAGCGCCAACAGGGGGCGCGACTACAATGAGCAGTTCTTC. This translates into CASSANRGRDYNEQFF. The variable domain in full, completed from reference TRBV9 and TRBJ2-1, reads DSGVTQTPKHLITATGQRVTLRCSPRSGDLSVYWYQQSLDQGLQFLIQYYNGEERAKGNILERFSAQQFPDLHSELNLSSLELGDSALYFCASSANRGRDYNEQFFGPGTRLTVL.

This chain connects TRBV7-2 to TRBJ2-3; D ambiguous. The CDR3 is 15 amino acids. The germline V gene encodes CDR1 SGHTA and CDR2 FQGNSA. Trimming removed 2 bases from V and 5 bases from J, with 14 bases in between. The DNA for the CDR3 is TGTGCCAGCAGCTTAATGGGTGGGCATGGAGATACGCAGTATTTT. The encoded protein is CASSLMGGHGDTQYF.